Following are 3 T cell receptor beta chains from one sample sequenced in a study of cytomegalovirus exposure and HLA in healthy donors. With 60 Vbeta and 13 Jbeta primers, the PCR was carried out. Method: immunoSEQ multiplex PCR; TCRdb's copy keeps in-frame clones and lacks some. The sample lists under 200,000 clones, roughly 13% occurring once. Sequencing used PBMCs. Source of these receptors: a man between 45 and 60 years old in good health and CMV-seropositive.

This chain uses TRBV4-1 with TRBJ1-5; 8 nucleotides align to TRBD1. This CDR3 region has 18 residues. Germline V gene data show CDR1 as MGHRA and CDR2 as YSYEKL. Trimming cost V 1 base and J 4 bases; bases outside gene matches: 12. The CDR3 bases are TGCGCCAGCAGCCAAGTCAGCGGCGGGACAGGCTATAATCAGCCCCAGCATTTT. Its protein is CASSQVSGGTGYNQPQHF.

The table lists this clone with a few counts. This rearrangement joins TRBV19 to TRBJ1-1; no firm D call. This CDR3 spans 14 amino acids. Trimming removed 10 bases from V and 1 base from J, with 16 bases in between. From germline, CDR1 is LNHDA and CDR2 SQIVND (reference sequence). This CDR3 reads CATKLRSPNTEAFF. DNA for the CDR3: TGTGCCACTAAACTAAGGTCTCCGAACACTGAAGCTTTCTTT.

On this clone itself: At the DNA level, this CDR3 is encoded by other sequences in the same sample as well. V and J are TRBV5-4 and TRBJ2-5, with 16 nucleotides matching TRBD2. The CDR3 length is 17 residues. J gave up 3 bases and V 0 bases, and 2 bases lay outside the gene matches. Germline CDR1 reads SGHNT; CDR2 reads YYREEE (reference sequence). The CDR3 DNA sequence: TGTGCCAGCAGCTTGGGGGGACTAGCGGGGGGGAAAGAGACCCAGTACTTC. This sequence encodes CASSLGGLAGGKETQYF.